A selection of T cell receptor beta chains follows, all from one sample in a study of Ad26.COV2.S vaccination and SARS-CoV-2 variants. Data came from immunoSEQ multiplex PCR; TCRdb stores just in-frame clones and leaves some out. The sample has 300,000 to 400,000 clones; about 88% are singletons. This specimen consisted of peripheral blood, obtained in a trial of Ad26.COV2.S vaccine versus placebo. The receptor set was obtained from a person between 18 and 59 years old who received the Ad26.COV2.S COVID-19 vaccine or a placebo. CDR3s include the opening cysteine and the closing phenylalanine or tryptophan. D genes are given only for firm matches. Size values are once, few and many counts, or a class for expanded clones, and some rows have none.

j_call	d_call	v_call	clone_size	cdr3_aa	cdr3_nt
TRBJ2-7	NA	TRBV27	NA	CASRSSPGIYEQYF	TGTGCCAGCAGATCTTCCCCGGGAATATACGAGCAGTACTTC
TRBJ1-5	NA	TRBV5-6	NA	CASSLADSPLHF	TGTGCCAGCAGCTTGGCGGACAGTCCGCTACATTTT
TRBJ2-7	NA	TRBV5-1	NA	CASSFGTFSSYEQYF	TGCGCCAGCAGCTTCGGGACTTTTAGTTCCTACGAGCAGTACTTC
TRBJ2-1	TRBD1	TRBV11-3	NA	CASSFRDRYHNEQFF	TGTGCCAGCAGCTTCAGGGACAGGTATCACAATGAGCAGTTCTTC
TRBJ1-4	TRBD1	TRBV7-3	NA	CASSAQTGPNEKLFF	TGTGCCAGCAGCGCCCAGACAGGGCCTAATGAAAAACTGTTTTTT
TRBJ2-7	NA	TRBV14	NA	CASSHLPGRPLVPQSEQYF	TGTGCCAGCAGCCATTTGCCCGGTCGCCCACTAGTCCCCCAATCGGAGCAGTACTTC
TRBJ2-7	NA	TRBV21-1	NA	CASALVGGDYEQYF	TGTGCCAGCGCGCTCGTAGGGGGGGACTACGAGCAGTACTTC
TRBJ2-6	NA	TRBV7-8	NA	CASSPEGILSGANVLTF	TGTGCCAGCAGCCCCGAGGGTATACTTTCTGGGGCCAACGTCCTGACTTTC
TRBJ1-5	NA	TRBV21-1	NA	CASSERGTGSSNQPQHF	TGTGCCAGCAGTGAAAGAGGGACAGGGTCCAGCAATCAGCCCCAGCATTTT
TRBJ2-1	TRBD2	TRBV30	NA	CAWSAGGPLNEQFF	TGTGCCTGGTCCGCGGGGGGGCCTCTGAATGAGCAGTTCTTC
TRBJ2-6	NA	TRBV7-9	few	CASSVLSGANVLTF	TGTGCCAGCAGTGTCCTATCTGGGGCCAACGTCCTGACTTTC
TRBJ1-1	NA	TRBV27	NA	CASSLVLGLMNTEAFF	TGTGCCAGCAGTTTGGTTTTGGGTCTAATGAACACTGAAGCTTTCTTT
TRBJ1-2	TRBD1	TRBV6-5	NA	CAASTGAYGYTF	TGTGCCGCCTCGACAGGGGCCTATGGCTACACCTTC
TRBJ1-1	NA	TRBV27	NA	CASSLSGSTEAFF	TGTGCCAGCAGTTTATCAGGCAGCACTGAAGCTTTCTTT
TRBJ1-1	TRBD1	TRBV7-9	NA	CASSLAGTGRTEAFF	TGTGCCAGCAGCTTAGCGGGGACAGGAAGAACTGAAGCTTTCTTT
TRBJ2-2	NA	TRBV5-6	few	CASSDSGELFF	TGTGCCAGCAGCGACAGCGGGGAGCTGTTTTTT
TRBJ2-7	NA	TRBV6-5	NA	CASSYLNEQYF	TGTGCCAGCAGTTACCTCAACGAGCAGTACTTC
TRBJ2-2	NA	TRBV18	NA	CASSFSGSNTGELFF	TGTGCCAGCTCATTTAGTGGAAGCAACACCGGGGAGCTGTTTTTT
TRBJ1-1	NA	TRBV7-8	NA	CASRSNRGTEAFF	TGTGCCAGCAGATCTAATAGGGGTACTGAAGCTTTCTTT
TRBJ1-1	NA	TRBV27	NA	CASSSRQVWQAFF	TGTGCCAGCAGTTCACGACAGGTATGGCAAGCTTTCTTT
TRBJ2-2	NA	TRBV27	NA	CASRTNRLVDANTGELFF	TGTGCCAGCAGGACGAACCGACTAGTCGATGCGAACACCGGGGAGCTGTTTTTT
TRBJ1-6	NA	TRBV5-1	few	CASSFPESNSPLHF	TGCGCCAGCAGCTTCCCGGAGTCTAATTCACCCCTCCACTTT
TRBJ2-5	TRBD2	TRBV7-9	NA	CASSLMVGSGLAEKTQYF	TGTGCCAGCAGCTTAATGGTCGGGAGCGGCCTAGCGGAAAAGACCCAGTACTTC
TRBJ2-1	NA	TRBV10-3	NA	CAISTVYEQFF	TGTGCCATCTCCACCGTCTATGAGCAGTTCTTC
TRBJ2-1	NA	TRBV28	NA	CASTSLEYNEQFF	TGTGCCAGTACCTCTTTGGAGTACAATGAGCAGTTCTTC
TRBJ1-5	NA	TRBV15	NA	CATSLTTGYSNQPQHF	TGTGCCACCAGCTTGACCACAGGTTATAGCAATCAGCCCCAGCATTTT
TRBJ1-1	NA	TRBV19	NA	CATTLTGLNTEAFF	TGTGCCACCACATTGACCGGGCTGAACACTGAAGCTTTCTTT
TRBJ2-7	TRBD2	TRBV6-6	NA	CATATSSGRSGEQYF	TGTGCCACCGCGACCTCTAGCGGGAGGTCGGGCGAGCAGTACTTC
TRBJ1-1	NA	TRBV6-1	few	CASSEAGFMNTEAFF	TGTGCCAGCAGTGAAGCCGGGTTCATGAACACTGAAGCTTTCTTT
TRBJ2-5	NA	TRBV21-1	NA	CASSSSPLAGDQETQYF	TGTGCCAGCAGCTCCAGTCCACTAGCGGGGGACCAAGAGACCCAGTACTTC
TRBJ1-1	NA	TRBV2	once	CASSGSRAANTEAFF	TGTGCCAGCAGTGGGTCCCGAGCGGCCAACACTGAAGCTTTCTTT
TRBJ2-2	NA	TRBV9	NA	CASSVVGEPNTGELFF	TGTGCCAGCAGCGTAGTGGGGGAACCGAACACCGGGGAGCTGTTTTTT
TRBJ1-2	NA	TRBV6-2/TRBV6-3	NA	CASSSAEGGKDGYTF	TGTGCCAGCAGTTCGGCCGAGGGGGGAAAAGATGGCTACACCTTC
TRBJ2-7	TRBD1	TRBV10-3	NA	CAIRGQDYEQYF	TGTGCCATCAGGGGACAGGACTACGAGCAGTACTTC
TRBJ1-2	NA	TRBV4-3	NA	CASSQDRVIYGYTF	TGCGCCAGCAGCCAAGACAGAGTGATCTATGGCTACACCTTC
TRBJ2-3	NA	TRBV20-1	NA	CSARVTDTQYF	TGCAGTGCTAGAGTCACAGATACGCAGTATTTT
TRBJ2-7	NA	TRBV2	NA	CASSAPGLEQYF	TGTGCCAGCAGTGCCCCAGGTCTCGAGCAGTACTTC
TRBJ2-5	TRBD2	TRBV18	once	CASSPISRSGRAMETQYF	TGTGCCAGCTCACCCATCTCTCGAAGCGGGAGGGCCATGGAGACCCAGTACTTC
TRBJ1-5	TRBD1	TRBV6-2/TRBV6-3	NA	CASSTHGTGVSNQPQHF	TGTGCCAGCAGTACCCACGGGACAGGCGTTAGCAATCAGCCCCAGCATTTT
TRBJ1-2	NA	TRBV10-3	NA	CAISETFGPNYGYTF	TGTGCCATCAGTGAAACGTTTGGGCCTAACTATGGCTACACCTTC
TRBJ1-5	TRBD1	TRBV6-5	NA	CASTPTGGNQPQHF	TGTGCCAGCACCCCAACAGGGGGCAATCAGCCCCAGCATTTT
TRBJ2-7	NA	TRBV6-5	NA	CASSPQNYEQYF	TGTGCCAGCAGTCCCCAGAACTACGAGCAGTACTTC
TRBJ2-2	NA	TRBV28	NA	CASNFRATGELFF	TGTGCCAGCAACTTCCGGGCCACCGGGGAGCTGTTTTTT
TRBJ2-7	TRBD2	TRBV30	NA	CAWAYTSGMSYEQYF	TGTGCCTGGGCCTATACTAGCGGTATGTCCTACGAGCAGTACTTC
TRBJ1-5	NA	TRBV7-3	NA	CASSLAARGGNQPQHF	TGTGCCAGCAGCTTAGCGGCCAGGGGCGGCAATCAGCCCCAGCATTTT
TRBJ1-1	NA	TRBV5-8	NA	CASRAWGGGTEAFF	TGTGCCAGCAGAGCCTGGGGGGGTGGAACTGAAGCTTTCTTT
TRBJ1-2	NA	TRBV2	NA	CASSPRQESNYGYTF	TGTGCCAGCAGCCCAAGACAGGAATCTAACTATGGCTACACCTTC
TRBJ2-7	NA	TRBV7-9	NA	CASSPAAPFRNSYEQYF	TGTGCCAGCAGCCCGGCGGCCCCTTTTAGAAACTCCTACGAGCAGTACTTC